A selection of T cell receptor beta chains follows, all from one sample in a study of beta chain features in type 1 diabetes. Profiled with immunoSEQ multiplex PCR; TCRdb holds only in-frame clones, not every one. The sample holds 600,000 to 700,000 clones, under 15% seen once. The sequenced material came from naive CD4+ T cells from blood. The source is a man aged 25-45 years with type 1 diabetes. CDR3s include the opening cysteine and the closing phenylalanine or tryptophan. The D gene is left open where the match is weak. For some rows the clone size is stated as once, few or many, or as a class when expanded; others skip it.

. TRBJ1-3 few TRBV5-1 CASSLPGTSGNTIYF TGCGCCAGCAGCCTCCCCGGGACCTCTGGAAACACCATATATTTT
. TRBJ1-2 . TRBV9 CASSVGGGGGYTF TGTGCCAGCAGCGTAGGAGGGGGAGGCGGCTACACCTTC
TRBD1 TRBJ2-7 . TRBV4-3 CASSQIRDRAYEQYF TGCGCCAGCAGCCAAATCCGGGACAGGGCCTACGAGCAGTACTTC
. TRBJ2-7 few TRBV27 CASRKDSSRYEQYF TGTGCCAGTAGGAAGGACAGCTCCCGATACGAGCAGTACTTC
. TRBJ2-3 few TRBV19 CASRTSLRTDTQYF TGTGCCAGTCGGACTTCTCTCCGCACAGATACGCAGTATTTT
. TRBJ2-2 . TRBV7-2 CASSEGNGETGELFF TGTGCCAGCAGCGAAGGGAATGGGGAAACCGGGGAGCTGTTTTTT
. TRBJ1-1 . TRBV11-3 CASSTQAANTEAFF TGTGCCAGCAGCACCCAAGCAGCGAACACTGAAGCTTTCTTT
TRBD2 TRBJ2-1 . TRBV9 CASSPPGLAGLYNEQFF TGTGCCAGCAGCCCACCCGGACTAGCGGGCCTCTACAATGAGCAGTTCTTC
TRBD2 TRBJ2-4 few TRBV29-1 CSVLLAGVDIQYF TGCAGCGTTTTACTAGCGGGGGTGGACATTCAGTACTTC
. TRBJ2-3 . TRBV5-1 CASSEQPTSPTGGGDTQYF TGCGCCAGCAGCGAACAACCTACATCACCGACAGGCGGAGGGGATACGCAGTATTTT
. TRBJ1-2 few TRBV29-1 CSVDGTQRRYTF TGCAGCGTTGACGGGACCCAAAGGCGGTACACCTTC